The entry below gives a single TCR beta chain sequence along with its context. What it binds is not known. These data are taken from a study of shared clonotypes between healthy human individuals. Study overall: Three men and two women, aged 18 to 49, were donors.

Study-wide results and limits: In this cohort, only blood was sampled, and tissue repertoires likely differ.

Each cell subset's genomic DNA was divided evenly among several immunoSEQ plates. Sequenced by immunoSEQ multiplex PCR; TCRdb stores in-frame clones only, minus some. The data hold 300,000 or so clones, with less than 85% observed a single time. This TCR was sampled from a man aged 30-40 years in good health. The sequencing sample was made of memory CD4+ T cells sorted from blood. The sample's subset: CD45RA-negative fraction.

The CDR3 protein is CATSREKPGLPHRTDTQYF. In DNA form, the CDR3 reads TGTGCCACCAGCAGGGAAAAACCGGGACTACCACACCGCACAGATACGCAGTATTTT. The chain links TRBV15 to TRBJ2-3; 7 nucleotides match TRBD2. The CDR3 length is 19 residues. With V trimmed by 3 bases and J by 1 base, 16 bases remained unmatched. CDR1 is LNHNV and CDR2 is YYDKDF in the germline V gene (reference sequence).